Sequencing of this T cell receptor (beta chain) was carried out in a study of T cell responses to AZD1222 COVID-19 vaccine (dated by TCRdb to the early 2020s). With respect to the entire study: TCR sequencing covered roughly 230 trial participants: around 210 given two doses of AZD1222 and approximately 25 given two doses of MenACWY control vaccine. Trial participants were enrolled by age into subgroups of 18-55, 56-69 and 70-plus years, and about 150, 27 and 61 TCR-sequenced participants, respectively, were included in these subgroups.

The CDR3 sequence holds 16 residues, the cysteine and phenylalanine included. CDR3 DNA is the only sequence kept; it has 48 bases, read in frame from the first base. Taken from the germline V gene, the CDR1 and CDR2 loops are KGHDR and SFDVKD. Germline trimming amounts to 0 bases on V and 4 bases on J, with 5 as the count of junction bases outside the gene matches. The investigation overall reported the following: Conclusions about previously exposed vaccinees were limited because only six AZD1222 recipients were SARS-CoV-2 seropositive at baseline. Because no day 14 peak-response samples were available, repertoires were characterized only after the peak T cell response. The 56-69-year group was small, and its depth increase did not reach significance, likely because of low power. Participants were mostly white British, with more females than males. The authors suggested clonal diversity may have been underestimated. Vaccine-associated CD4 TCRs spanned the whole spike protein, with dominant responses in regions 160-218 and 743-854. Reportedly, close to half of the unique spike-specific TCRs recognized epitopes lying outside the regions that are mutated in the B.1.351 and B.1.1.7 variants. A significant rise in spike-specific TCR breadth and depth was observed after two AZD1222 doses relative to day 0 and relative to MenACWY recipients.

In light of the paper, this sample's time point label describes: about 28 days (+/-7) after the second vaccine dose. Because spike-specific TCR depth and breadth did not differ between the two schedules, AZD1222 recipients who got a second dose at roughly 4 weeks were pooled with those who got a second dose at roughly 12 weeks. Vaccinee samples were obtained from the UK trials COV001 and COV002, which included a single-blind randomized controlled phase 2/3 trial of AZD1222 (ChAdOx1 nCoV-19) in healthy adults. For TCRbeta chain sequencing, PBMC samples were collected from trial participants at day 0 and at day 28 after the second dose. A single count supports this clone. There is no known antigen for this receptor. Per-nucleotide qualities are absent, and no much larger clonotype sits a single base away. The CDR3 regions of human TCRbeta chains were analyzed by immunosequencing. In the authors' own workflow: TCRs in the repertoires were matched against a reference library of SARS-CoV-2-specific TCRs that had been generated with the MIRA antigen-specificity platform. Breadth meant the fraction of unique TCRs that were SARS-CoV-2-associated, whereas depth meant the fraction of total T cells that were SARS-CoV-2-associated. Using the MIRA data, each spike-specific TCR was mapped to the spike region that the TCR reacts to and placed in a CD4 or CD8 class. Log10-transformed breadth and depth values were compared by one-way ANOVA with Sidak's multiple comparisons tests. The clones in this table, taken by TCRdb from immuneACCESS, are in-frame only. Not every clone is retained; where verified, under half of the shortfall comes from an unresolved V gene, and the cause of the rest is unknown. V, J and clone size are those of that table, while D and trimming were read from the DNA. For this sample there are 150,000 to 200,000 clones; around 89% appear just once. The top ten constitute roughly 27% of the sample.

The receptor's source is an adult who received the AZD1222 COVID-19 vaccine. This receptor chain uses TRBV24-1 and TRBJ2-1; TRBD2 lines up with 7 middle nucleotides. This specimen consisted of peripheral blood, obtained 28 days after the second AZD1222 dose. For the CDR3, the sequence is CATSDLNSGSYNEQFF. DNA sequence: TGTGCCACCAGTGATTTGAATAGCGGGTCGTACAATGAGCAGTTCTTC.